This T cell receptor beta chain was identified during a study of T cell clonality in common variable immunodeficiency. Germline CDR1 and CDR2: SGHRS and YFSETQ. With 7 bases clipped from V and 4 bases from J, the junction kept 10 bases outside the gene matches. The CDR3 contains 15 residues. Here immunoSEQ multiplex PCR was the method, and the copy in TCRdb shows in-frame clones only, minus some. The sample was found to contain 30,000 to 40,000 clones, and every one recurs. The table lists this clone with many counts. The read terminates 3 residues ahead of where the CDR3 ends, so the germline J gene completes it.

The chain has TRBV5-1 and TRBJ1-4; 7 nucleotides line up with TRBD1. The source is a person between 18 and 69 years old in good health. Sequencing was performed on peripheral blood mononuclear cells. The CDR3 DNA, read in part, is TGCGCCAGCTCTCCCCTGACAGGGATTAATGAAAAA. Translated, it gives CASSPLTGINEK. The entire CDR3 is CASSPLTGINEKLFF.